This T cell receptor (beta chain) was sequenced during a study of tumor-infiltrating lymphocytes in glioblastoma multiforme. Whole-study findings and limits: Detected clone frequencies may not reflect cell counts, being RNA-based. T cells were not sorted into functional subsets.

This clonotype has a count of ten or more. The antigen remains unidentified. TCR beta libraries were built from RNA through three nested multiplex PCR rounds using modified ARM-PCR. Unique molecular identifiers were not described for the libraries. In TCRdb, the multiplex PCR reads were re-called with MiXCR into one record per CDR3 protein. Altogether around 30,000 distinct CDR3 sequences are present, 60% to 65% being singletons, with the ten largest covering 33%. The sequence was obtained from a male donor with glioblastoma. The specimen sequenced was brain tumor tissue.

The CDR3 DNA is TGTGCCAGCAGCCGGACAGGGGGTAATGAAAAACTGTTTTTT. This sequence encodes CASSRTGGNEKLFF. The V and J genes are TRBV7-9 and TRBJ1-4; 10 bases are shared with TRBD1. The CDR3 sequence is 14 residues long. V lost 5 bases, J lost 4 bases, and 1 base stayed unmatched. Germline-derived CDR1 and CDR2 are SEHNR and FQNEAQ (reference sequence). The variable domain in full, with the rest retrieved from reference TRBV7-9 and TRBJ1-4, is DTGVSQNPRHKITKRGQNVTFRCDPISEHNRLYWYRQTLGQGPEFLTYFQNEAQLEKSRLLSDRFSAERPKGSFSTLEIQRTEQGDSAMYLCASSRTGGNEKLFFGSGTQLSVL.